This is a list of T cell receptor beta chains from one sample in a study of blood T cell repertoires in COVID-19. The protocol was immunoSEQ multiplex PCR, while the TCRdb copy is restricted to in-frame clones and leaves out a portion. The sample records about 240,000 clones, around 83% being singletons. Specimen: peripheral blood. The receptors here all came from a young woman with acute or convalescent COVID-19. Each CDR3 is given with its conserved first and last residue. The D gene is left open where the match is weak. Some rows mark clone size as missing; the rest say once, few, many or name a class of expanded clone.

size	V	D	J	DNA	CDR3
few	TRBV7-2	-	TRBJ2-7	TGTGCCAGCAGCTCCGCACCCCAGGGCCGACTCCACGAGCAGTACTTC	CASSSAPQGRLHEQYF
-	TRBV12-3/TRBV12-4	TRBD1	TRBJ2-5	TGTGCCAGCAGTCAACAGGGGGACGAGACCCAGTACTTC	CASSQQGDETQYF
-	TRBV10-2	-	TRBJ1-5	TGCGCCACTCTACCTACCGGGGGTCCCGATCAGCCCCAGCATTTT	CATLPTGGPDQPQHF
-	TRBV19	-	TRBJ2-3	TGTGCCAGTACGGCAGGGAGGAACACAGATACGCAGTATTTT	CASTAGRNTDTQYF
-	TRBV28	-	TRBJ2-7	TGTGCCAGCAGTTTGACCCCCTTGGGACAAGAGCAGTACTTC	CASSLTPLGQEQYF
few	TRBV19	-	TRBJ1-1	TGTGCCAGTAGCCCGACAGAATCAAACACTGAAGCTTTCTTT	CASSPTESNTEAFF
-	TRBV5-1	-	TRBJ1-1	TGCGCCAGCAGCCCCACAGAGAGTTTGAACACTGAAGCTTTCTTT	CASSPTESLNTEAFF
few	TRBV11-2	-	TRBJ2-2	TGTGCCAGCAGCTTGGAACAGGGTGCCGGGGAGCTGTTTTTT	CASSLEQGAGELFF
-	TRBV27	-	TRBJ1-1	TGTGCCAGCTTTCAGGGATTTAGGGCTTTCTTT	CASFQGFRAFF
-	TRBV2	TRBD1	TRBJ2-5	TGTGCCAGCGCGGACAGGGATTGGGCCCAGTACTTC	CASADRDWAQYF
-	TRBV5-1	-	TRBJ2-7	TGCGCCAGCAGCTCCGGACAGTTATACGAGCAGTACTTC	CASSSGQLYEQYF
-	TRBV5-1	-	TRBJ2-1	TGCGCCAGCAGCATCCCAACGGCGGCGATCTTC	CASSIPTAAIF
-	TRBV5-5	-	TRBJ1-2	TGTGCCAGCAGCTTGGACGGCGGGATTATTTCTAACTATGGCTACACCTTC	CASSLDGGIISNYGYTF
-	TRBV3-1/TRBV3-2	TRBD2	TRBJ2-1	TGTGCCAGCAGCCAAGAGGCGGGAGTTTGGAGCAGTGAGCAGTTCTTC	CASSQEAGVWSSEQFF
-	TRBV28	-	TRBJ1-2	TGTACCAGCAGTTTATACAGGTGGGGGGGAGGGAACTATGGCTACACCTTC	CTSSLYRWGGGNYGYTF